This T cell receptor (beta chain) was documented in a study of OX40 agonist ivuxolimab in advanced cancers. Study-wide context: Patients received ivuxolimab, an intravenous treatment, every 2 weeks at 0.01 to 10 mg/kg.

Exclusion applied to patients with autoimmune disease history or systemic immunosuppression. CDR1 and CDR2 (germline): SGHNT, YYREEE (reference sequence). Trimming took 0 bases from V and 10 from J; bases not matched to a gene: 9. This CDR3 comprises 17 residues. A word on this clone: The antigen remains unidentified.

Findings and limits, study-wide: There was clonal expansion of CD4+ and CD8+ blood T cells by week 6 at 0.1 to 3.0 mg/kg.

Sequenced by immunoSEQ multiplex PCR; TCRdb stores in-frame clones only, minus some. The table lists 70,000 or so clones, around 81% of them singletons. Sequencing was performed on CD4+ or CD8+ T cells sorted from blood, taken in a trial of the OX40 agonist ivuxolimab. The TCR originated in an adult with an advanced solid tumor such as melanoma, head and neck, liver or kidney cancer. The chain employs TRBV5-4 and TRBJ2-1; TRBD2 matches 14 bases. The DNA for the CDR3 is TGTGCCAGCAGCTTGGCGGTCGGGACTAGCGGGAGCCGAGAGCAGTTCTTC. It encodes CASSLAVGTSGSREQFF.